The 2 T cell receptor beta chains presented below share a single source sample, sequenced in a study of regulatory T cells in long-lasting Graves disease. Assembly of TCR beta libraries relied on iRepertoire HTBI primers together with Arm-PCR of CDR3 regions. TCRdb redid the calling of the multiplex PCR reads with MiXCR, one entry per CDR3 protein. The repertoire holds 350,000 to 500,000 distinct CDR3 sequences, roughly 15% seen once, with about 10% in the top ten. As for time point: newly diagnosed GD, antithyroid drugs for less than 3 months. PBMC-derived RNA was used for the TCR library. The data also belong to a second study, concerning T cells in Graves' hyperthyroidism and ophthalmopathy.

Sample: peripheral blood mononuclear cells (PBMCs), taken at new diagnosis, from a patient treated with antithyroid drugs. The source is a woman in her thirties with Graves disease.

This clonotype was found many times. The chain combines TRBV28 with TRBJ2-1; weak D call: TRBD2 (6 bases). The CDR3 is made up of 15 amino acids. V shed 5 bases and J shed 4 bases, with 15 bases lying between them. Germline assignment: CDR1 MDHEN and CDR2 SYDVKM. CDR3 nucleotides: TGTGCCAGCAGTACACCGGGACTGGTATACAATGAGCAGTTCTTC. Its protein is CASSTPGLVYNEQFF. Full variable domain (outside the CDR3, taken from reference TRBV28 and TRBJ2-1): DVKVTQSSRYLVKRTGEKVFLECVQDMDHENMFWYRQDPGLGLRLIYFSYDVKMKEKGDIPEGYSVSREKKERFSLILESASTNQTSMYLCASSTPGLVYNEQFFGPGTRLTVL.

This clonotype was seen ten or more times. CDR3 nucleotides: TGTGCCAGCGCTCGGACTGATTACGAGCAGTACTTC. This translates into CASARTDYEQYF. V is TRBV7-9 and J is TRBJ2-7; tentative D call: TRBD2 (5 bases). This CDR3 is built from 12 residues. From germline, CDR1 is SEHNR and CDR2 FQNEAQ (reference sequence). V dropped 8 bases and J dropped 4 bases, with 12 bases sitting between them.